These 23 T cell receptor beta chains originate from one sample sequenced in a study of T cells in Graves' hyperthyroidism and ophthalmopathy. The CDR3 regions of TCR beta were amplified from RNA transcripts. HTBI primers were the set used in a first-round RT-PCR of the TCR CDR3. TCRdb re-derived calls from the multiplex PCR reads in MiXCR, one entry per CDR3 protein. This table has around 500,000 distinct CDR3 sequences, 22% appearing once. Material: blood. The receptors stem from a woman aged 70-85 years with Graves' ophthalmopathy.

This sequence joins TRBV20-1 and TRBJ1-1; 11 nucleotides agree with TRBD1. Unmatched junction bases numbered 7, after V lost 5 bases and J lost 2 bases. The CDR3 runs 15 residues. Germline V CDR1 and CDR2: DFQATT, SNEGSKA (reference sequence). The CDR3 sequence: CSAGRTGGVNTEAFF. The DNA of the CDR3 is TGCAGTGCTGGGAGGACAGGGGGCGTCAACACTGAAGCTTTCTTT.

This clonotype came up a few times. J is TRBJ2-7 and V is TRBV27; D not certain. The CDR3 extends over 13 amino acids. Germline V gives CDR1 MNHEY, CDR2 SMNVEV (reference sequence). Trimming stripped 3 bases from V and 6 bases from J, with 12 bases between. CDR3 region: CASSLFTSGEQYF. CDR3 in DNA: TGTGCCAGCAGTTTGTTTACCTCCGGCGAGCAGTACTTC.

V and J are TRBV11-2 and TRBJ1-1, with a tentative D call TRBD1 (6 bases). The CDR3 length is 12 residues. Germline V CDR1 and CDR2: SGHAT, FQNNGV. The germline V and J ends were trimmed by 5 bases and 6 bases, with 10 bases remaining between them. The CDR3 protein is CASSIRQAEAFF. CDR3 sequence (DNA): TGTGCCAGCAGCATCAGACAGGCTGAAGCTTTCTTT.

At least ten counts were recorded for this clonotype. The rearrangement joins TRBV28 to TRBJ2-3; TRBD2 might be the D (5 bases). Germline CDR1 is MDHEN and CDR2 is SYDVKM. Trimming took off 7 bases at V and 3 bases at J, with 17 bases between the two ends. The CDR3 has 15 amino acids. The CDR3 sequence: CASMTRSGLTDTQYF. CDR3 DNA sequence: TGTGCCAGCATGACAAGAAGCGGACTGACAGATACGCAGTATTTT.

In regard to this clonotype: This likely comes from a read error, as the CDR3 has no conserved phenylalanine or tryptophan at its end. The rearrangement links TRBV10-3 to TRBJ2-7, with a weak D call TRBD2 (6 bases). The CDR3 totals 15 residues. Looked up from germline, CDR1 is ENHRY and CDR2 is SYGVKD. The V and J ends lost 2 bases and 2 bases respectively, with 13 bases between them. CDR3 amino acids: CAISEPQGGPYEQYL. CDR3 DNA sequence: TGTGCCATCAGTGAGCCACAAGGAGGGCCCTACGAGCAGTACCTC.

This clonotype was detected a few times. The rearrangement links TRBV5-1 to TRBJ2-1; possible D gene TRBD2, 6 bases. Germline-derived CDR1 and CDR2 are SGHRS and YFSETQ. This CDR3 has 14 amino acids. Trimming pared 5 bases from V and 5 bases from J, leaving 14 bases between. As DNA, the CDR3 is TGCGCCAGCAGGCTGACGGGAGTGGACAATGAGCAGTTCTTC. It yields the protein CASRLTGVDNEQFF.

V usage is TRBV5-1 and J usage is TRBJ2-7; D call uncertain. CDR1 and CDR2 (germline): SGHRS, YFSETQ. The germline V and J ends were trimmed by 0 bases and 3 bases, with 7 bases remaining between them. This CDR3 is 13 amino acids long. In DNA, the CDR3 is TGCGCCAGCAGCTTGGACGGTCACTACGAGCAGTACTTC. Its protein is CASSLDGHYEQYF.

This clonotype came up a few times. The rearrangement links TRBV19 to TRBJ1-1; D unresolved. The CDR3 is 14 residues long. V lost 7 bases to trimming and J lost 2 bases, with 14 bases between them. Germline CDR1 LNHDA, CDR2 SQIVND (reference sequence). CDR3 coding DNA: TGTGCCAGTAATACAGCCCAAGGAAACACTGAAGCTTTCTTT. Translated: CASNTAQGNTEAFF. Based on the CDR3 plus reference TRBV19 and TRBJ1-1, the full variable domain is DGGITQSPKYLFRKEGQNVTLSCEQNLNHDAMYWYRQDPGQGLRLIYYSQIVNDFQKGDIAEGYSVSREKKESFPLTVTSAQKNPTAFYLCASNTAQGNTEAFFGQGTRLTVV.

The table lists this clonotype with a count of one. The chain combines TRBV19 with TRBJ1-5; D might be TRBD1 (6 bases). The ends were cut back, 3 bases at V and 4 bases at J, with 7 bases in the middle. CDR1 and CDR2 from the germline V gene are LNHDA and SQIVND (reference sequence). The CDR3 contains 13 residues. DNA of the CDR3: TGTGCCAGTAGTATGCAGGGGAATCAGCCCCAGCATTTT. It is translated as CASSMQGNQPQHF.

This clonotype was observed at least ten times. The chain uses TRBV5-1 and TRBJ2-3; D gene uncertain. The CDR3 runs 14 residues. Germline values: CDR1 SGHRS, CDR2 YFSETQ. V was clipped by 0 bases and J by 0 bases, with 5 bases between them. The CDR3 nucleotides are TGCGCCAGCAGCTTGGCCGAAAGCACAGATACGCAGTATTTT. Translating gives CASSLAESTDTQYF.

This clonotype was picked up many times. The rearrangement joins TRBV7-2 to TRBJ2-1, with TRBD2 matching over 13 bases. Germline CDR1 SGHTA, CDR2 FQGNSA. This CDR3 is built from 15 residues. J was trimmed by 7 bases and V by 6 bases; bases with no gene match: 6. The CDR3 DNA reads TGTGCCAGCAGACTAGCGGGAGGGCCTCGGAATGAGCAGTTCTTC. Its translation: CASRLAGGPRNEQFF.

This clonotype was seen many times. CDR3 nucleotides: TGTGCCAGCAGTTCGCATCTAGCGGGGGGGACTCAAGAGACCCAGTACTTC. Protein product: CASSSHLAGGTQETQYF. The genes are TRBV28 and TRBJ2-5; 12 nucleotides line up with TRBD2. Germline assignment: CDR1 MDHEN and CDR2 SYDVKM. The J segment lost 2 bases and the V segment lost 4 bases, leaving 8 bases of the junction unmatched. The CDR3 extends over 17 amino acids. The full variable domain, in which reference TRBV28 and TRBJ2-5 provide the parts outside the CDR3, is DVKVTQSSRYLVKRTGEKVFLECVQDMDHENMFWYRQDPGLGLRLIYFSYDVKMKEKGDIPEGYSVSREKKERFSLILESASTNQTSMYLCASSSHLAGGTQETQYFGPGTRLLVL.

The chain links TRBV19 to TRBJ1-1; 7 nucleotides agree with TRBD1. Per the germline V gene, CDR1 is LNHDA and CDR2 is SQIVND (reference sequence). This CDR3 is built from 14 residues. V trimming: 8 bases; J trimming: 6 bases; junction bases outside the gene matches: 12. The CDR3 coding sequence is TGTGCCAGTTGCTCCGGGACAGCGGGATCTGAAGCTTTCTTT. Residues: CASCSGTAGSEAFF. The full variable domain, in which reference TRBV19 and TRBJ1-1 provide the parts outside the CDR3, is DGGITQSPKYLFRKEGQNVTLSCEQNLNHDAMYWYRQDPGQGLRLIYYSQIVNDFQKGDIAEGYSVSREKKESFPLTVTSAQKNPTAFYLCASCSGTAGSEAFFGQGTRLTVV.

V usage is TRBV5-5 and J usage is TRBJ1-2; D is unclear. Trimming took 2 bases from V and 6 from J, leaving 8 bases between them. Germline-derived CDR1 and CDR2 are SGHKS and YYEKEE (reference sequence). The CDR3 loop spans 12 amino acids. CDR3 nucleotides: TGTGCCAGCAGCTTTTCTAAGGATGGCTACACCTTC. It encodes CASSFSKDGYTF.

This clonotype occurred a few times. J is TRBJ2-7 and V is TRBV7-2, with TRBD1 matching over 8 bases. Trimming cost V 3 bases and J 1 base; bases outside gene matches: 5. Germline CDR1 reads SGHTA; CDR2 reads FQGNSA. The CDR3 loop spans 15 amino acids. CDR3 nucleotides: TGTGCCAGCAGCTTGGTTACAGGGGGATCCTACGAGCAGTACTTC. This translates into CASSLVTGGSYEQYF.

The genes are TRBV7-2 and TRBJ1-1; 7 bases are shared with TRBD1. J gave up 4 bases and V 8 bases, and 16 bases lay outside the gene matches. Germline CDR1 reads SGHTA; CDR2 reads FQGNSA. CDR3 length: 16 amino acids. CDR3 in DNA: TGTGCCAGCGCCTCAGGGGGGGGAGTGAGGGGCACTGAAGCTTTCTTT. Its translation is CASASGGGVRGTEAFF.

This clonotype was found a few times. The chain joins TRBV20-1 to TRBJ1-2; D is possibly TRBD1 (5 bases). Trimming stripped 6 bases from V and 4 bases from J, with 18 bases between. Per the germline V gene, CDR1 is DFQATT and CDR2 is SNEGSKA (reference sequence). This CDR3 spans 14 amino acids. As DNA, the CDR3 is TGCAGTGCGGCGTCGTCTCAGGGTGCCTATGGCTACACCTTC. Translated, it gives CSAASSQGAYGYTF.

The chain is built from TRBV6-6 and TRBJ2-1, with D unclear. This CDR3 contains 13 residues. V was shortened by 2 bases and J by 9 bases, with 11 bases between the two germline ends. CDR1 and CDR2 (germline): MNHNY, SVGAGI (reference sequence). CDR3 bases: TGTGCCAGCAGTTACGGCGAGTTGAGTGAGCAGTTCTTC. Encoded protein: CASSYGELSEQFF.

This rearrangement joins TRBV4-3 to TRBJ1-2, with D unclear. V gave up 0 bases and J gave up 2 bases, with 13 bases separating them. The CDR3 contains 16 residues. Germline V CDR1 and CDR2: LGHNA, YSLEER. CDR3 loop: CASSQDALGPNYGYTF. CDR3 nucleotide sequence: TGCGCCAGCAGCCAAGATGCCCTAGGGCCCAACTATGGCTACACCTTC.

In its sample, this clonotype was seen many times. The rearrangement links TRBV6-2 or TRBV6-3 to TRBJ2-5; maybe TRBD2 (5 bases). The germline gives CDR1 MNHEY, CDR2 SVGEGT. Between the trimmed V and J ends, which lost 6 bases and 2 bases, there was a span of 16 bases. This CDR3 region has 15 residues. The CDR3 here is CASRKALGVQETQYF. In DNA, the CDR3 is TGTGCCAGCAGAAAAGCTCTGGGAGTACAAGAGACCCAGTACTTC.

This clonotype was counted at least ten times. The rearrangement uses TRBV28 and TRBJ1-5; D possibly corresponds to TRBD1 (6 bases). Germline CDR1 is MDHEN and CDR2 is SYDVKM. Trimming took 6 bases from V and 6 from J, leaving 15 bases between them. This CDR3 has 14 residues. Written as DNA, the CDR3 is TGTGCCAGCAGCTTAGGGGGGGCGGGTCAGCCCCAGCATTTT. Its protein product is CASSLGGAGQPQHF.

This chain links TRBV6-2 or TRBV6-3 with TRBJ1-6; a weak D match, TRBD1 (6 bases). The germline gives CDR1 MNHEY, CDR2 SVGEGT. With 5 bases removed from V and 7 bases from J, the gap between germline ends came to 15 bases. The CDR3 sequence is 15 residues long. The CDR3 sequence is CASSARTARNSPLHF. CDR3 DNA: TGTGCCAGCAGTGCTCGGACAGCTAGGAATTCACCCCTCCACTTT.

The V call is TRBV25-1, the J call TRBJ1-2, with TRBD1 as a possible D gene (5 bases). Germline lookup yields CDR1 MGHDK and CDR2 SYGVNS. V was shortened by 2 bases and J by 6 bases, with 10 bases between the two germline ends. This CDR3 has 13 residues. The CDR3, as DNA: TGTGCCAGCAGTGAAATCGGGGCTGATGGCTACACCTTC. Protein product: CASSEIGADGYTF.